A selection of T cell receptor beta chains follows, all from one sample in a study of blood T cell repertoires in COVID-19. TCRdb's copy holds only in-frame clones and misses some; the assay was immunoSEQ multiplex PCR. Altogether about 280,000 clones are present, around 91% being singletons, with the ten largest covering 1.5% to 2%. The material sequenced was PBMCs or T cells enriched from blood (not recorded which). Receptor source: a woman aged 18-30 years with acute COVID-19. The CDR3 runs from the conserved cysteine through the conserved F or W. A D gene is named only where the DNA matches it firmly. Clone size is given for some rows only: seen once, a few or many times, or a class if the clone is expanded.

TGTGCCAGCAGTCCACGGACTAGCCACAATGAGCAGTTCTTC	CASSPRTSHNEQFF	TRBD2	TRBV27	TRBJ2-1	NA
TGTGCCAGCAGCCATTCTCCCCCGGGGAGAGAGCAGTTCTTC	CASSHSPPGREQFF	NA	TRBV3-1/TRBV3-2	TRBJ2-1	NA
TGTGCCAGCTCAAGGGGGACTGAAGCTTTCTTT	CASSRGTEAFF	NA	TRBV25-1	TRBJ1-1	NA
TGCGCCAGCAGTGAGTCGAATTGGCAGGGGATGGAGACCCAGTACTTC	CASSESNWQGMETQYF	NA	TRBV10-1	TRBJ2-5	once
TGTGCCAGCAGTGAAGGGAGGGTGGGAGTAGATACGCAGTATTTT	CASSEGRVGVDTQYF	NA	TRBV6-1	TRBJ2-3	NA
TGTGCCAGTAGTATACGGGAGCAATCCTACAATGAGCAGTTCTTC	CASSIREQSYNEQFF	NA	TRBV19	TRBJ2-1	NA
TGTGCCAGTAGTATCGTAGGAGGGGACACTGAAGCTTTCTTT	CASSIVGGDTEAFF	NA	TRBV19	TRBJ1-1	few
TGTGCCAGCAGCCGCCGACAGGTCGACGAGCAGTACTTC	CASSRRQVDEQYF	NA	TRBV6-6	TRBJ2-7	NA
TGTGCCAGCAGGTTAGCGGGAGGCACAGATACGCAGTATTTT	CASRLAGGTDTQYF	TRBD2	TRBV28	TRBJ2-3	NA
TGTGCCAGCAGTGAGCAGTATAGCAATCAGCCCCAGCATTTT	CASSEQYSNQPQHF	NA	TRBV6-1	TRBJ1-5	NA
TGTGCCAGCAGCTTAAGGGACAGCTCCTACGAGCAGTACTTC	CASSLRDSSYEQYF	TRBD1	TRBV11-2	TRBJ2-7	NA
TGTGCCAGCAGTGAAGTGGCTAGCGGGATCGTAGAGACCCAGTACTTC	CASSEVASGIVETQYF	TRBD2	TRBV2	TRBJ2-5	NA
TGTGCCAGCAGCCAAGAAGGGGGACCCTCACCATATGGCTACACCTTC	CASSQEGGPSPYGYTF	NA	TRBV14	TRBJ1-2	NA
TGTGCCAGCAGCAAAAATAAGAGCCAGCCCCAGCATTTT	CASSKNKSQPQHF	NA	TRBV21-1	TRBJ1-5	NA
TGCAGCGCCGGACAGGGAAGGTACGAGCAGTACTTC	CSAGQGRYEQYF	TRBD1	TRBV29-1	TRBJ2-7	NA
TGTGCCAGCAGTCCATGGACGCAGGGGCAAGAGACCCAGTACTTC	CASSPWTQGQETQYF	NA	TRBV28	TRBJ2-5	NA
TGTGCCAGCAGTTTTAGGGGCACCGGGGAGCTGTTTTTT	CASSFRGTGELFF	NA	TRBV12-3/TRBV12-4	TRBJ2-2	few
TGTGCCTGGAGTGTACGAACAGGGTGGTACGAGCAGTACTTC	CAWSVRTGWYEQYF	NA	TRBV30	TRBJ2-7	NA
TGTGCCAGCAGTTTACGGGGGAAGGGCACCGGGGAGCTGTTTTTT	CASSLRGKGTGELFF	NA	TRBV27	TRBJ2-2	NA
TGTGCCAGTAGTCAGGTGCGGGAGAGCACAGATACGCAGTATTTT	CASSQVRESTDTQYF	TRBD2	TRBV19	TRBJ2-3	NA
TGCGCCAGCAGTGACCAAAAGGAGGTAGATACGCAGTATTTT	CASSDQKEVDTQYF	NA	TRBV10-1	TRBJ2-3	NA
TGTGCCAGTAGCGGGAACAGGGCAGTTGCTGGAAACACCATATATTTT	CASSGNRAVAGNTIYF	NA	TRBV19	TRBJ1-3	NA
TGTGCCTGGAGTGTACCGGGGGGATCAATTGGCAATGAGCAGTTCTTC	CAWSVPGGSIGNEQFF	TRBD2	TRBV30	TRBJ2-1	NA
TGTGCCAGCAGTCGCGTACAAGAGACCCAGTACTTC	CASSRVQETQYF	NA	TRBV12-3/TRBV12-4	TRBJ2-5	NA
TGTGCCAGCATCGGTCGCCTCAAACTAGCCAAAAACATTCAGTACTTC	CASIGRLKLAKNIQYF	NA	TRBV9	TRBJ2-4	NA
TGCGCCAGCAGCTTGGCCGGGATGGGGGAGCTGTTTTTT	CASSLAGMGELFF	NA	TRBV5-1	TRBJ2-2	NA
TGTGCCAGCAGCTTGGCCGGGGGGAGGGCCGTGGCGCAGTATTTT	CASSLAGGRAVAQYF	TRBD2	TRBV5-5	TRBJ2-3	NA
TGTGCCAGCAGTTTATACAGTGACACTGAAGCTTTCTTT	CASSLYSDTEAFF	NA	TRBV28	TRBJ1-1	once
TGCGCCAGCAGTGCATACGGCCGGGAGAACACTGAAGCTTTCTTT	CASSAYGRENTEAFF	NA	TRBV10-1	TRBJ1-1	NA
TGTGCCAGCAGCTTATATCCTCCGGGACAGTTGGCCACCGGGGAGCTGTTTTTT	CASSLYPPGQLATGELFF	TRBD1	TRBV7-3	TRBJ2-2	NA
TGCGCCAGCAGAACCGGGACAAAGCAGTTCTTC	CASRTGTKQFF	NA	TRBV4-1	TRBJ2-1	NA
TGCGCCAGCAGCTTGTACGGGACTAGCTATGAGCAGTTCTTC	CASSLYGTSYEQFF	TRBD2	TRBV5-1	TRBJ2-1	NA
TGTGCCAGCAGTCTGAGACTAAGTACAGATACGCAGTATTTT	CASSLRLSTDTQYF	NA	TRBV7-2	TRBJ2-3	NA
TGCAGCTTAACCGGGACTAGCGGGGCTAATGAGCAGTTCTTC	CSLTGTSGANEQFF	TRBD2	TRBV29-1	TRBJ2-1	NA
TGCGCCAGCAGCTCCGGACTAGCGGGCACAGATACGCAGTATTTT	CASSSGLAGTDTQYF	TRBD2	TRBV5-1	TRBJ2-3	NA
TGTGCCAGCAGTGCCCAGCGCCACACAGATACGCAGTATTTT	CASSAQRHTDTQYF	NA	TRBV6-4	TRBJ2-3	few
TGCGCCAGCAGCCATTACAAGGGGACTGAAGCTTTCTTT	CASSHYKGTEAFF	NA	TRBV4-1	TRBJ1-1	NA
TGTGCCATCAGTGAGACAGGGGCTGAAAAACTGTTTTTT	CAISETGAEKLFF	TRBD1	TRBV10-3	TRBJ1-4	NA
TGTGCCAGCAGTTCAGGGCAGATGAACACTGAAGCTTTCTTT	CASSSGQMNTEAFF	NA	TRBV11-2	TRBJ1-1	NA
TGTGCCTGGGGGTCAGGGGGATCCTCACCCCTCCACTTT	CAWGSGGSSPLHF	TRBD1	TRBV30	TRBJ1-6	NA
TGTGCCAGCAGCGTCCGACTAGCCCCCGGGGGCACAGATACGCAGTATTTT	CASSVRLAPGGTDTQYF	TRBD2	TRBV7-9	TRBJ2-3	NA
TGTGCCAGCAGTCCGGGACTGGCAAGAGAGCAGTTCTTC	CASSPGLAREQFF	NA	TRBV12-3/TRBV12-4	TRBJ2-1	NA
TGTGCCAGCAGCTTGGCCCAGGGAATATACTACGAGCAGTACTTC	CASSLAQGIYYEQYF	NA	TRBV5-4	TRBJ2-7	NA
TGCGCCAGCAGCCATAGACAGGGGGTAGAAGGGGAGACCCAGTACTTC	CASSHRQGVEGETQYF	TRBD1	TRBV5-1	TRBJ2-5	NA
TGTGCCAGCAGCTTCACCGTTTTAGACAGGGCTAGAAACACCATATATTTT	CASSFTVLDRARNTIYF	TRBD1	TRBV5-6	TRBJ1-3	NA